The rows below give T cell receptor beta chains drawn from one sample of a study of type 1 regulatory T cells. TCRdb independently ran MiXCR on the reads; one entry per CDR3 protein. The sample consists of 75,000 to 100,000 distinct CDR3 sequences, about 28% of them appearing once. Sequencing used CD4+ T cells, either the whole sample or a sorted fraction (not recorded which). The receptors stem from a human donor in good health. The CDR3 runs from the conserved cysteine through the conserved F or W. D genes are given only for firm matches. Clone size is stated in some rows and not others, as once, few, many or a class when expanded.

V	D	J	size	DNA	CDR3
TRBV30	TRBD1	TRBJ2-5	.	TGTGCCTGGCGAACCGGGACAGGAGAAGAGACCCAGTACTTC	CAWRTGTGEETQYF
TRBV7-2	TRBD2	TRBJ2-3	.	TGTGCCAGCAGCCCTGATCTAGCGGTCGGGGATACGCAGTATTTT	CASSPDLAVGDTQYF
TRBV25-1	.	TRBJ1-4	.	TGTGCCAGCAGCCTAGGGGGTGACAGTGAAAAACTGTTTTTT	CASSLGGDSEKLFF
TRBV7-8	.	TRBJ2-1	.	TGTGCCAGCAGCTTTGACTTGGTCTTCTCCTACAATGAGCAGTTCTTC	CASSFDLVFSYNEQFF
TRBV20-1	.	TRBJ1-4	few	TGCAGTGCTAGTGCGAGACCGGGTGCAACTAATGAAAAACTGTTTTTT	CSASARPGATNEKLFF
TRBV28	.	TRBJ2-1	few	TGTGCCAGCAGTCCCAGCCCAAGGGGGACCTACAATGAGCAGTTCTTC	CASSPSPRGTYNEQFF
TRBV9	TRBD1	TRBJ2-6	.	TGTGCCAGCAGTCAAACGGGACAGGGGTTTACTGGGGCCAACGTCCTGACTTTC	CASSQTGQGFTGANVLTF
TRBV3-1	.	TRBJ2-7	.	TGTGCCAGCAGCCAAGGAGGGGTCTACGAGCAGTACTTC	CASSQGGVYEQYF
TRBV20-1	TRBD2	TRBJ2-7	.	TGCAGTGCGCTCCGGGATGTGGGGGGGGGGTACGAGCAGTACTTC	CSALRDVGGGYEQYF
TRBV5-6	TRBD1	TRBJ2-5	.	TGTGCCAGCAGGATGGAAGGGACAGGGGGCAGAAAGACCCAGTACTTC	CASRMEGTGGRKTQYF
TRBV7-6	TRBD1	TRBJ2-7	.	TGTGCCAGCAGCTCCCGGACAGGGGTCGAGCAGTACTTC	CASSSRTGVEQYF
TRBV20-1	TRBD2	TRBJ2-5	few	TGCAGCGCGGGACTAGCGGGGTGGGAGACCCAGTACTTC	CSAGLAGWETQYF
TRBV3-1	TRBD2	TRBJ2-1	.	TGTGCCAGCAGCCCAACCGGCGGGAGGGGGGCATACAATGAGCAGTTCTTC	CASSPTGGRGAYNEQFF
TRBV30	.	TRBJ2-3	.	TGTGCCTGGAGTCGAGGGACGGACTCCCGGGCGCAGTATTTT	CAWSRGTDSRAQYF
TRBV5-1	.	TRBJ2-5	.	TGCGCCAGCGGAGAATCGGGACGGGAAACAGAGACCCAGTACTTC	CASGESGRETETQYF
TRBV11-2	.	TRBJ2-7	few	TGTGCCAGCAGCTTATCCAGCGGGCGCTCCTACGAGCAGTACTTC	CASSLSSGRSYEQYF
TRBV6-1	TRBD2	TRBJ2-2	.	TGTGCCAGCAGTCGGACTAGCGGGGGACGTACCGGGGAGCTGTTTTTT	CASSRTSGGRTGELFF
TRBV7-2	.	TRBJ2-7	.	TGTGCCAGCAGTCTAAGTTCGCCCGGGGGACGGAGCTCCTACGAGCAGTACTTC	CASSLSSPGGRSSYEQYF
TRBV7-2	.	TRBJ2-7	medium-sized	TGTGCCAGCAGCTCCGGGACCTCCTCCTACGAGCAGTACTTC	CASSSGTSSYEQYF
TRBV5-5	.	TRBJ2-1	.	TGTGCCAGCAGGGTAGTGCTCTCTCCACATGAGCAGTTCTTC	CASRVVLSPHEQFF
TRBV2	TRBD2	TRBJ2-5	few	TGTGCCAGCAGTGTATCGGGACTAGCGGGAGTTGGGGAGACCCAGTACTTC	CASSVSGLAGVGETQYF
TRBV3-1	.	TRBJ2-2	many	TGTGCCAGCAGCCCCAGAGAACAGAGCCGGGAGCTGTTTTTT	CASSPREQSRELFF
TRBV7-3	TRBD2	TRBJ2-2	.	TGTGCCAGCAGCTTAAGCGGGACTAACGGGGGGCTGTTTTTT	CASSLSGTNGGLFF
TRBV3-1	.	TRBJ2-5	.	TGTGCCAGCAGCCAAGATTACAGCCAAGAGACCCAGTACTTC	CASSQDYSQETQYF
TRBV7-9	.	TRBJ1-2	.	TGTGCCAGCAGCTTGATTGGCTACACCTTC	CASSLIGYTF
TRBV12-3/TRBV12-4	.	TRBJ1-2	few	TGTGCCAGCAGTTTATCTAATGGCTACACCTTC	CASSLSNGYTF
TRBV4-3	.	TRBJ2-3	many	TGCGCCAGCAGAGGGGGGGCGGATACGCAGTATTTT	CASRGGADTQYF
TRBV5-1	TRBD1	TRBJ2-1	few	TGCGCCAGCAGCTCATGGACAGGGGGGGAATACAATGAGCAGTTCTTC	CASSSWTGGEYNEQFF
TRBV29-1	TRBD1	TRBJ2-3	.	TGCAGCGTTGATCAGGGGGTATTGGATACGCAGTATTTT	CSVDQGVLDTQYF
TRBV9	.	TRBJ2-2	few	TGTGCCAGCAGCGCCGTCCTCGGGGAGCTGTTTTTT	CASSAVLGELFF
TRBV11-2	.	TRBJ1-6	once	TGTGCCAGCAGCTTAGGAAGGACGAATTCACCCCTCCACTTT	CASSLGRTNSPLHF
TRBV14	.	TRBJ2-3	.	TGTGCCAGCAGCCAAGAGTTAACAGATACGCAGTATTTT	CASSQELTDTQYF
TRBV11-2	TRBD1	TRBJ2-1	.	TGTGCCAGCAGCTTAGGGGTGGGGCAGGGGGCCGATGAGCAGTTCTTC	CASSLGVGQGADEQFF
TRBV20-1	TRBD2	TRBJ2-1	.	TGCAGTGCCCCAGCGGGAGGGTTTTATGAGCAGTTCTTC	CSAPAGGFYEQFF
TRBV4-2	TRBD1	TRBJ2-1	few	TGTGCCAGCAGCCAAGCATGGGGACAGGGGGCCCCGAGCAATGAGCAGTTCTTC	CASSQAWGQGAPSNEQFF
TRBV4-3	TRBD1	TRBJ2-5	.	TGCGCCAGCAGCCAAACCGGGACAGGGGGCAGAGAGACCCAGTACTTC	CASSQTGTGGRETQYF
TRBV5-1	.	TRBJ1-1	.	TGCGCCAGCAGCCCGGGGACACAAAACACTGAAGCTTTCTTT	CASSPGTQNTEAFF
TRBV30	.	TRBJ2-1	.	TGTGCCTGGAGTGTACTAGGGGGTTCCTACAATGAGCAGTTCTTC	CAWSVLGGSYNEQFF
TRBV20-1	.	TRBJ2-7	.	TGCAGTGCAAAAACAGGGTACGGATCCTACGAGCAGTACTTC	CSAKTGYGSYEQYF
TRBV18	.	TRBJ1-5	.	TGTGCCAGCTCCCGGATTGCCGATAGCAATCAGCCCCAGCATTTT	CASSRIADSNQPQHF
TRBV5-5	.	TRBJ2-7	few	TGTGCCAGCAGTTCAGGACCCCGGGCCCTCTACGAGCAGTACTTC	CASSSGPRALYEQYF
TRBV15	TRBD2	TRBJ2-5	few	TGTGCCACCAAAGCGGGACTAGCGGGAGTGGAGACCCAGTACTTC	CATKAGLAGVETQYF
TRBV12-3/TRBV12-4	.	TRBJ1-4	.	TGTGCCAGCAGTTTCAAGGTCGTAAAACTGTTTTTT	CASSFKVVKLFF
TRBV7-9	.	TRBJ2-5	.	TGTGCCAGCAGCTACTTAGCCGGGATAGAGAAAGAGACCCAGTACTTC	CASSYLAGIEKETQYF
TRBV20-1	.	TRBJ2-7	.	TGCAGTGCTAGAGAGTTGGACCTGAACGAGCAGTACTTC	CSARELDLNEQYF
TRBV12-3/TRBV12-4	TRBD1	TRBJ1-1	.	TGTGCCAGCAGTGCAGGGGGAGTGACTGAAGCTTTCTTT	CASSAGGVTEAFF
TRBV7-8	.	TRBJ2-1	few	TGTGCCAGCAGCTTAATACGCCAGAGCTCCTACAATGAGCAGTTCTTC	CASSLIRQSSYNEQFF
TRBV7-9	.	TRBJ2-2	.	TGTGCCAGCAGCCCAATCGGGTTGCCCGGGGAGCTGTTTTTT	CASSPIGLPGELFF
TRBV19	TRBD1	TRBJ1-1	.	TGTGCCAGTAACGGACAGGGGAGCACTGAAGCTTTCTTT	CASNGQGSTEAFF